Listed here are 14 T cell receptor beta chains from one sample, sequenced in a study of CD8 T cells in Susac syndrome. Reverse transcription of about 0.45 to 1 ug RNA was carried out with random hexamers. TCRdb reanalysed the immunoSEQ multiplex PCR reads using MiXCR and keeps one entry per CDR3 protein. The sample records 95,000 to 150,000 distinct CDR3 sequences, over 85% being singletons. Sequenced sample: CD8+ T cells from PBMCs. These receptor sequences come from a human donor with Susac syndrome.

The V call is TRBV30, the J call TRBJ2-1; TRBD2 matches 7 bases. This CDR3 has 14 residues. CDR1 is GTSNPN, CDR2 SVGIG, per germline (reference sequence). After removal of 5 bases from V and 9 bases from J, the junction contained 13 bases not matched to a gene. The CDR3 is CAWDPIAGGREQFF. The CDR3 nucleotides are TGTGCCTGGGACCCTATAGCGGGTGGTCGTGAGCAGTTCTTC.

The CDR3 is CASSLGPGQPQHF. DNA for the CDR3: TGCGCCAGCAGCTTGGGCCCGGGTCAGCCCCAGCATTTT. The chain joins TRBV5-1 to TRBJ1-5; no reliable D call. The CDR3 length is 13 residues. Germline CDR1 reads SGHRS; CDR2 reads YFSETQ. V was cut by 0 bases and J by 6 bases, with 7 bases left in between.

V and J are TRBV5-1 and TRBJ2-1, with D possibly matching TRBD1 (5 bases). The germline CDR1 and CDR2 sequences are SGHRS and YFSETQ. This CDR3 has 15 amino acids. Trimming took 1 base from V and 5 from J, leaving 13 bases between them. CDR3 sequence: CASSLRQGLDNEQFF. The CDR3 bases are TGCGCCAGCAGCTTGCGGCAGGGTCTCGACAATGAGCAGTTCTTC. Together with reference TRBV5-1 and TRBJ2-1, the CDR3 gives the full variable domain: KAGVTQTPRYLIKTRGQQVTLSCSPISGHRSVSWYQQTPGQGLQFLFEYFSETQRNKGNFPGRFSGRQFSNSRSEMNVSTLELGDSALYLCASSLRQGLDNEQFFGPGTRLTVL.

The chain couples TRBV27 to TRBJ2-7; 7 nucleotides line up with TRBD1. There are 15 residues in the CDR3. The V gene's germline CDR1 is MNHEY and CDR2 SMNVEV (reference sequence). V lost 3 bases and J lost 3; bases outside the gene matches: 8. The chain's CDR3 is CASSLEGGAGYEQYF. The CDR3 DNA is TGTGCCAGCAGTTTGGAAGGGGGCGCGGGCTACGAGCAGTACTTC.

CDR3 region: CACSDREPYEQYF. In DNA, the CDR3 is TGTGCCTGCTCCGACAGGGAACCCTACGAGCAGTACTTC. The chain is built from TRBV30 and TRBJ2-7, with 7 bases fitting TRBD1. The CDR3 extends over 13 amino acids. V lost 6 bases and J lost 2; bases outside the gene matches: 7. Germline-derived CDR1 and CDR2 are GTSNPN and SVGIG (reference sequence).

The chain joins TRBV2 to TRBJ2-1; unclear D gene. The V end lost 6 bases, the J end lost 0 bases, and 12 bases lay between the germline ends. The CDR3 contains 15 residues. Germline-derived CDR1 and CDR2 are SNHLY and FYNNEI. The DNA of the CDR3 is TGTGCCAGCAGCGAACAACGGAACTCCTACAATGAGCAGTTCTTC. This encodes CASSEQRNSYNEQFF.

The chain carries TRBV27 and TRBJ1-1; weak D call: TRBD1 (5 bases). Deletions cut 3 bases from V and 1 base from J, with 9 bases between. CDR1 MNHEY and CDR2 SMNVEV come from the germline V gene (reference sequence). The CDR3 is 14 residues long. CDR3 coding DNA: TGTGCCAGCAGTTTTTATGGACAGAACACTGAAGCTTTCTTT. This sequence encodes CASSFYGQNTEAFF.

The chain joins TRBV9 to TRBJ2-1; TRBD2 matches at 7 bases. The CDR3 is made up of 14 amino acids. V shed 6 bases, J shed 2 bases, and the junction held 5 bases outside the gene matches. Germline CDR1 is SGDLS and CDR2 is YYNGEE. The CDR3 sequence is CASTGTTTYNEQFF. The CDR3 DNA is TGTGCCAGCACCGGGACTACCACCTACAATGAGCAGTTCTTC. Supplemented by reference TRBV9 and TRBJ2-1, the full variable domain reads DSGVTQTPKHLITATGQRVTLRCSPRSGDLSVYWYQQSLDQGLQFLIQYYNGEERAKGNILERFSAQQFPDLHSELNLSSLELGDSALYFCASTGTTTYNEQFFGPGTRLTVL.

This rearrangement joins TRBV27 to TRBJ1-1; 9 positions match TRBD1. The CDR3 extends over 15 amino acids. J was trimmed by 2 bases and V by 5 bases; bases with no gene match: 6. Germline V gene lookup returns CDR1 MNHEY and CDR2 SMNVEV (reference sequence). The CDR3 here is CASSPQDRGNTEAFF. The CDR3 coding sequence is TGTGCCAGCAGTCCCCAGGACAGGGGTAACACTGAAGCTTTCTTT.

The chain employs TRBV19 and TRBJ2-1; tentatively, D is TRBD2 (6 bases). The germline V and J ends were trimmed by 11 bases and 4 bases, with 21 bases remaining between them. The CDR3 has 15 residues. From germline, CDR1 is LNHDA and CDR2 SQIVND (reference sequence). In DNA, the CDR3 is TGTGCCGCCAGTGGGGTTGAGGGAGGTTACAATGAGCAGTTCTTC. Its protein product is CAASGVEGGYNEQFF.

The genes are TRBV24-1 and TRBJ1-1; no clear D. CDR1 and CDR2 (germline): KGHDR, SFDVKD. Trimming stripped 3 bases from V and 3 bases from J, with 7 bases between. This CDR3 has 13 residues. The DNA of the CDR3 is TGTGCCACCAGTGATGCAGGAGACACTGAAGCTTTCTTT. This translates into CATSDAGDTEAFF.

The rearrangement links TRBV25-1 to TRBJ2-5; no clear D. The CDR3 length is 12 residues. Germline CDR1 reads MGHDK; CDR2 reads SYGVNS. With 2 bases removed from V and 5 bases from J, the gap between germline ends came to 6 bases. Here the CDR3 reads CASSEELETQYF. The CDR3 nucleotides are TGTGCCAGCAGTGAAGAACTGGAGACCCAGTACTTC.

The V gene is TRBV20-1, the J gene TRBJ2-1, with D hard to call. CDR1 and CDR2 (germline): DFQATT, SNEGSKA (reference sequence). This CDR3 spans 16 amino acids. V was clipped by 2 bases and J by 8 bases, with 22 bases between them. CDR3 nucleotides: TGCAGTGCTAGATATACGGCCGGCCCCCTCGCCTATGAGCAGTTCTTC. Its protein is CSARYTAGPLAYEQFF.

The genes are TRBV2 and TRBJ1-1; D is ambiguous. The V gene's germline CDR1 is SNHLY and CDR2 FYNNEI. V was clipped by 8 bases and J by 3 bases, with 10 bases between them. The CDR3 length is 12 residues. CDR3 DNA: TGTGCCAGCGGACGTGGGGACACTGAAGCTTTCTTT. Translation gives CASGRGDTEAFF.